Listed here are 5 T cell receptor beta chains from one sample, sequenced in a study of Ad26.COV2.S vaccination and SARS-CoV-2 variants. Generated by immunoSEQ multiplex PCR, the TCRdb table keeps only in-frame clones and is missing some. The sample contains 400,000 to 450,000 clones, about 93% of which appear only once. As to treatment: some 19 received Ad26.COV2.S at low or high dose, single or two shots; five or six received placebo; per-sample allocation not given. The investigators took samples on day 63 after the first vaccine or placebo injection. The sequencing here drew on peripheral blood, taken in a trial of Ad26.COV2.S vaccine versus placebo. These receptors all stem from a person between 18 and 65 years old who received the Ad26.COV2.S COVID-19 vaccine or a placebo.

The V gene is TRBV15, the J gene TRBJ2-1; D is uncertain. Germline CDR1 reads LNHNV; CDR2 reads YYDKDF (reference sequence). Trimming left V 0 bases short and J 8 bases short, with 8 bases between. The CDR3 sequence is 13 residues long. Here the CDR3 reads CATSRDKADEQFF. The DNA of the CDR3 is TGTGCCACCAGCAGAGATAAGGCGGATGAGCAGTTCTTC.

The chain recombines TRBV2 with TRBJ1-1; D might be TRBD1 (6 bases). Germline V gene data show CDR1 as SNHLY and CDR2 as FYNNEI. V lost 8 bases and J lost 8, with 18 bases in between. This CDR3 spans 13 amino acids. The CDR3 reads CASSRDIASEAFF. CDR3 nucleotides: TGTGCCAGCTCAAGGGACATTGCATCAGAAGCTTTCTTT.

This clone has more than one count but fewer than ten. This sequence joins TRBV4-1 and TRBJ2-2; D not certain. Trimming pared 1 base from V and 4 bases from J, leaving 13 bases between. This CDR3 region has 16 residues. Germline V gene sequence: CDR1 MGHRA, CDR2 YSYEKL. The CDR3 spells CASSQANLVATGELFF. The CDR3 coding sequence is TGCGCCAGCAGCCAAGCTAACCTAGTGGCCACCGGGGAGCTGTTTTTT.

The chain links TRBV30 to TRBJ1-6; D may be TRBD1 (6 bases). The V and J ends lost 0 bases and 6 bases respectively, with 12 bases between them. The length of the CDR3 is 15 residues. The germline CDR1 and CDR2 sequences are GTSNPN and SVGIG (reference sequence). CDR3 sequence: CAWSVQGSSNSPLHF. CDR3 DNA: TGTGCCTGGAGTGTTCAGGGGTCCAGTAATTCACCCCTCCACTTT.

The V gene is TRBV6-2 or TRBV6-3, the J gene TRBJ1-5; D not resolved. V lost 2 bases and J 5 bases, leaving 13 bases between the germline ends. Germline V gene lookup returns CDR1 MNHEY and CDR2 SVGEGT. The CDR3 is 15 amino acids. The CDR3 loop reads CASSYAPGKDQPQHF. The CDR3 DNA sequence: TGTGCCAGCAGTTACGCACCTGGTAAGGATCAGCCCCAGCATTTT.